Sequencing of this T cell receptor beta chain was carried out in a study of blood T cell repertoires in COVID-19. Across the whole study: Collection of acute and convalescent COVID-19 samples took place in the United States, Italy and Spain. T cells, B-cell-depleted T cells, or PBMCs supplied cDNA or gDNA.

Original handling: Amplified reference gene primers provided the basis for estimating nucleated cell counts. Assay: immunoSEQ multiplex PCR; the TCRdb copy retains only in-frame clones and omits some. The DNA gave D and trimming, while V, J and clone size come from that table. The table shows fewer than 150,000 clones, with roughly four fifths occurring only once. Sample: peripheral blood. The clonotype comes from a woman of 80 years or more in a cohort sampled during active or convalescent COVID-19.

The CDR3 bases are TGTGCCAGCAGTGAAGGCGGGGGCGGATATAATGGCTACACCTTC. As protein: CASSEGGGGYNGYTF. The chain employs TRBV6-1 and TRBJ1-2; possible D gene TRBD1, 6 bases. Germline loops: CDR1 MNHNS, CDR2 SASEGT. V lost 1 base and J 6 bases, leaving 15 bases between the germline ends. The CDR3 is 15 amino acids.